This T cell receptor (beta chain) was identified in a study of shared clonotypes between healthy human individuals. Naive CD8 cells lacked CD45RO and underwent positive selection for CCR7, leaving out terminally differentiated effector memory CD45RA+ cells. This clone was detected only a few times. The same CDR3 is also encoded by other DNA sequences in this sample. In the authors' workflow: From ImmunoSEQ came sequences covering only the junction and carrying no quality scores, so filtering differed. TCRdb's copy holds only in-frame clones and misses some; the assay was immunoSEQ multiplex PCR. The DNA gave D and trimming, while V, J and clone size come from that table. The table shows under 2,000,000 clones, with about 94% occurring only once. Germline CDR1 and CDR2: MGHRA and YSYEKL. The V and J ends lost 0 bases and 1 base respectively, with 4 bases between them. The CDR3 runs 14 residues.

Material for sequencing was naive CD8+ T cells sorted from blood. The TCR was taken from a man younger than 30 in good health. The genes are TRBV4-1 and TRBJ1-5; D gene ambiguous. The CDR3 nucleotides read TGCGCCAGCAGCCAAGACCGGAGCAATCAGCCCCAGCATTTT. Translated: CASSQDRSNQPQHF.